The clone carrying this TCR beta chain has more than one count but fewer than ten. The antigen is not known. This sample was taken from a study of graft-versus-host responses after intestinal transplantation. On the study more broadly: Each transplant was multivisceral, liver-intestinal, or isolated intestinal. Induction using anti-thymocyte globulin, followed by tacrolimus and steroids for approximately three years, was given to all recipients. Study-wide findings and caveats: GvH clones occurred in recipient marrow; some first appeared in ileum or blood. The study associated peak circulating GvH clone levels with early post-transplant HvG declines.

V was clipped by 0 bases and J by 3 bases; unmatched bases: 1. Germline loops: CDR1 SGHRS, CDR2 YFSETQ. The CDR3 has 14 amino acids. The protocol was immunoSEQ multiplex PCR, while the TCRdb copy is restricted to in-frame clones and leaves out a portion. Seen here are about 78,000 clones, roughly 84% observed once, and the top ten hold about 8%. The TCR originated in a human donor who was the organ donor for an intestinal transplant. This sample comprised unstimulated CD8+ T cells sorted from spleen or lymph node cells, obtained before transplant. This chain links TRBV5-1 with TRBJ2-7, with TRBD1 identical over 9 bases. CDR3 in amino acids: CASSLATGGYEQYF. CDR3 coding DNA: TGCGCCAGCAGCTTGGCGACAGGGGGCTACGAGCAGTACTTC.